This T cell receptor beta chain was sequenced for a study of T cells after yellow fever vaccination. A 5'RACE template-switching step, the method used to make TCR cDNA, added a universal primer site and UMIs. Via MiXCR, TCRdb re-called the 5' RACE reads, giving one row per CDR3 protein. The sample yields fewer than 85,000 distinct CDR3 sequences, approximately 8% seen once. The germline V gene encodes CDR1 MNHEY and CDR2 SVGEGT. The CDR3 spans 11 residues. Between the trimmed V and J ends, which lost 4 bases and 7 bases, there was a span of 7 bases. Study-wide results and caveats: Overlap between CD4 and CD8 compartments was detected for a small share of clonotypes. Peaking on day 5 versus 15, the secondary response was faster but weaker. The booster saw the reappearance of most primary-vaccination clones (about 95% CD4, 70% to 90% CD8).

This clonotype appeared many times. The antigen is unknown. The TCR was taken from a man in his thirties or forties who received the YFV17D yellow fever vaccine. The sequencing here drew on CD8+ T cells sorted from PBMCs, taken on the day of the yellow fever booster vaccination. This sequence joins TRBV6-2 or TRBV6-3 and TRBJ1-1; no firm D call. CDR3 region: CASSWTGEAFF. CDR3 DNA sequence: TGTGCCAGCAGTTGGACGGGTGAAGCTTTCTTT.